One T cell receptor beta chain is described in this entry. The antigen remains unidentified. This may be a read error, as it is one base from a much larger clone. The source material, RNA transcripts, was used to amplify TCR beta CDR3 regions. The HTBI primer set was used in a first-round RT-PCR of the TCR CDR3. TCRdb itself ran the multiplex PCR reads through MiXCR, one entry per CDR3 protein. The table has fewer than 750,000 distinct CDR3 sequences, about 14% seen once. This entry comes from a study of T cells in Graves' hyperthyroidism and ophthalmopathy. Study-wide findings and caveats: Most clonotypes expanded in the thyroid (above 0.001) were also present in blood.

This CDR3 comprises 13 residues. The V gene's germline CDR1 is SGHRS and CDR2 YFSETQ. The sample consisted of blood. The sequence came from a woman in her forties or fifties with Graves' ophthalmopathy. The chain is built from TRBV5-1 and TRBJ2-1; D ambiguous. CDR3 DNA: TGCGCCAGCAGCTTGGGGAAATTCGACGAGCAGCTCTTC. This translates into CASSLGKFDEQLF. The complete variable domain, with remaining parts taken from reference TRBV5-1 and TRBJ2-1, reads KAGVTQTPRYLIKTRGQQVTLSCSPISGHRSVSWYQQTPGQGLQFLFEYFSETQRNKGNFPGRFSGRQFSNSRSEMNVSTLELGDSALYLCASSLGKFDEQLFGPGTRLTVL.